A few counts support the clone carrying this T cell receptor beta chain. Its antigen is still unknown. The sample originates from a study of cytomegalovirus exposure and HLA in healthy donors. Use of 60 Vbeta and 13 Jbeta primers characterized the PCR. Repertoires were generated with immunoSEQ multiplex PCR, while TCRdb's copy carries only in-frame clones and drops some. The sample includes approximately 150,000 clones, 60% to 80% seen only once; the top ten take 4.7%. Study-level points and caveats: 16,951 TCR beta sequences were associated with HLA alleles at 0.05 false discovery rate in a later analysis. There were a few CMV-associated chains whose specificity for CMV antigens was confirmed in vitro. In a later analysis, TCR association rates varied by HLA locus: DRB1 most, HLA-C fewest.

The CDR3 runs to 16 residues. The V gene lost 5 bases and the J gene lost 3 bases, with 17 bases spanning the gap. CDR1 and CDR2 (germline): SGHTA, FQGTGA. The clonotype was recovered from a man younger than 30 in good health and CMV-seropositive. Sequenced sample: PBMCs. V is TRBV7-3 and J is TRBJ2-1; D perhaps matches TRBD1 (5 bases). The CDR3 DNA reads TGTGCCAGCAGCCCCAACCCAGGGAAATTCTACAATGAGCAGTTCTTC. Protein sequence: CASSPNPGKFYNEQFF.